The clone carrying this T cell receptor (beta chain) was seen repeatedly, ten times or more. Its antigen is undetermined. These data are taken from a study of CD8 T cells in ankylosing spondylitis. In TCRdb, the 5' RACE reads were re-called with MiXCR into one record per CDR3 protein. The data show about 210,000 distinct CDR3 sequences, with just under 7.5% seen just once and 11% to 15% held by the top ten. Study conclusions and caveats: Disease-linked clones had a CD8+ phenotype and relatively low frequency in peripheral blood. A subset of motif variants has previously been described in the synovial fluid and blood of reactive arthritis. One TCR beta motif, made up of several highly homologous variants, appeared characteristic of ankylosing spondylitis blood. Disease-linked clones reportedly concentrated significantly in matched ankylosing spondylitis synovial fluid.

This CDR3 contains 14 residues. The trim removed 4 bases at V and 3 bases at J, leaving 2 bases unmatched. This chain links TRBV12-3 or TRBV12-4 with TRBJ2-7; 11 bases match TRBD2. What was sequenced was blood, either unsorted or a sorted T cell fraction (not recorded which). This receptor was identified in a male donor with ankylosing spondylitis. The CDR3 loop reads CASSYGTSGYEQYF. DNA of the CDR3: TGTGCCAGCAGTTACGGGACTAGCGGCTACGAGCAGTACTTC.